The 13 T cell receptor beta chains in this list originate from one sample, sequenced in a study of shared clonotypes between healthy human individuals. Assay used: immunoSEQ multiplex PCR; TCRdb lists only in-frame clones, some missing. The sample includes roughly 2,500,000 clones, approximately 94% seen only once; the top ten take approximately 0.35%. Sequencing was performed on naive CD4+ T cells from PBMCs. As to subset: CD45RA+ positively selected. All receptors come from a man younger than 35 in good health. Some clones in this sample may be carry-over from other donors' samples.

In regard to this clone: The identical CDR3 is also encoded by other nucleotide sequences in the sample. The chain combines TRBV6-5 with TRBJ1-5, with 7 bases lining up with TRBD1. This CDR3 region has 15 residues. Per germline, CDR1 MNHEY and CDR2 SVGAGI. The ends lost 6 bases at V and 2 bases at J; junction bases unmatched: 7. The CDR3 DNA follows: TGTGCCAGCAGCCCCGACAGGGACGGCAATCAGCCCCAGCATTTT. The encoded protein is CASSPDRDGNQPQHF.

CDR3 in amino acids: CASSATSGSYEQYF. The CDR3 DNA is TGTGCCAGCAGCGCGACTAGCGGGAGTTACGAGCAGTACTTC. The genes are TRBV9 and TRBJ2-7, with 12 bases matching TRBD2. V gave up 3 bases and J gave up 4 bases; unmatched junction bases: 2. Germline CDR1 is SGDLS and CDR2 is YYNGEE. The CDR3 totals 14 residues.

J is TRBJ1-1 and V is TRBV29-1; D gene ambiguous. Germline assignment: CDR1 SQVTM and CDR2 ANQGSEA. Between the trimmed V and J ends, which lost 1 base and 4 bases, there was a span of 7 bases. The CDR3 extends over 12 amino acids. CDR3 DNA: TGCAGCGTTGAAGTGGCTGGCACTGAAGCTTTCTTT. Translation gives CSVEVAGTEAFF.

J is TRBJ2-5 and V is TRBV10-3, with a possible D match to TRBD1 (6 bases). The CDR3 totals 13 residues. The germline V gene has CDR1 ENHRY and CDR2 SYGVKD. With 6 bases removed from V and 1 base from J, the gap between germline ends came to 9 bases. CDR3 sequence (DNA): TGTGCCATCAGGAGGGACATCCAAGAGACCCAGTACTTC. It translates to CAIRRDIQETQYF.

The rearrangement links TRBV28 to TRBJ1-6, with 9 bases that match TRBD1. The CDR3 extends over 15 amino acids. Germline CDR1 and CDR2: MDHEN and SYDVKM. With V trimmed by 7 bases and J by 10 bases, 11 bases remained unmatched. CDR3 DNA sequence: TGTGCCAGCACTACCACGGGACAGGGCCTCTCACCCCTCCACTTT. Protein sequence: CASTTTGQGLSPLHF. Full variable domain (remainder filled in from reference TRBV28 and TRBJ1-6): DVKVTQSSRYLVKRTGEKVFLECVQDMDHENMFWYRQDPGLGLRLIYFSYDVKMKEKGDIPEGYSVSREKKERFSLILESASTNQTSMYLCASTTTGQGLSPLHFGNGTRLTVT.

The J gene is TRBJ2-1, the V gene TRBV7-9; no definite D call. V lost 5 bases to trimming and J lost 0 bases, with 17 bases between them. The V gene's germline CDR1 is SEHNR and CDR2 FQNEAQ (reference sequence). This CDR3 region has 17 residues. The CDR3: CASSQVVDQSSYNEQFF. CDR3 coding DNA: TGTGCCAGCAGCCAGGTGGTTGACCAGAGCTCCTACAATGAGCAGTTCTTC.

This rearrangement joins TRBV19 to TRBJ1-1; possible D gene TRBD1, 5 bases. CDR1 and CDR2 (germline): LNHDA, SQIVND (reference sequence). The CDR3 has 16 amino acids. V was trimmed by 7 bases and J by 3 bases, leaving 21 bases between them. The CDR3 loop reads CASTPIPGKGDTEAFF. The CDR3 nucleotides read TGTGCCAGTACCCCGATCCCAGGGAAAGGGGACACTGAAGCTTTCTTT.

This clone came up once. V and J are TRBV6-1 and TRBJ2-5; TRBD1 matches 8 bases. CDR1 is MNHNS, CDR2 SASEGT, per germline. The V and J ends lost 6 bases and 5 bases, in that order; junction bases with no gene match: 8. This CDR3 has 14 amino acids. The CDR3 DNA reads as TGTGCCAGCAGAACATGGACAGGGAGGGAGACCCAGTACTTC. Translated: CASRTWTGRETQYF.

J is TRBJ2-5 and V is TRBV11-3; 8 nucleotides agree with TRBD2. Germline CDR1 is SGHNT and CDR2 is YENEEA. This CDR3 region has 17 residues. Unmatched junction bases numbered 16, after V lost 5 bases and J lost 5 bases. The CDR3 DNA sequence: TGTGCCAGCAGCCGCCCCACGGAGCGGGAGATGGAGGAGACCCAGTACTTC. This sequence encodes CASSRPTEREMEETQYF.

Concerning this clone itself: Other DNA sequences in this specimen translate into the identical CDR3. This chain uses TRBV5-1 with TRBJ2-7; 11 bases fit TRBD2. After removal of 4 bases from V and 3 bases from J, the junction contained 6 bases not matched to a gene. Germline assignment: CDR1 SGHRS and CDR2 YFSETQ. This CDR3 region has 15 residues. CDR3 residues: CASSLGTSGNYEQYF. The CDR3 DNA reads as TGCGCCAGCAGCCTGGGGACTAGCGGAAACTACGAGCAGTACTTC.

J is TRBJ1-1 and V is TRBV5-1; TRBD1 agrees at 7 bases. The junction had 7 bases not matched to a gene; V was cut back by 3 bases and J by 5 bases. The CDR3 spans 14 residues. Germline V gene data show CDR1 as SGHRS and CDR2 as YFSETQ. The CDR3 region has the DNA TGCGCCAGCAGCTGGCGACAGGGTGGAACTGAAGCTTTCTTT. This codes for CASSWRQGGTEAFF.

This clone was seen more than once but under ten times. This chain connects TRBV19 to TRBJ1-1; a weak D match, TRBD1 (5 bases). The V gene's germline CDR1 is LNHDA and CDR2 SQIVND (reference sequence). V shed 5 bases and J shed 0 bases, with 10 bases lying between them. The CDR3 loop spans 14 amino acids. CDR3 amino acids: CASSYDSLNTEAFF. CDR3 nucleotide sequence: TGTGCCAGTAGTTACGACAGCCTGAACACTGAAGCTTTCTTT.

With respect to this clone: The same CDR3 also results from other DNA sequences found in this sample. The chain uses TRBV6-5 and TRBJ2-5; possible D gene TRBD1, 6 bases. This CDR3 is built from 13 residues. Germline V CDR1 and CDR2: MNHEY, SVGAGI. V lost 2 bases to trimming and J lost 3 bases, with 7 bases between them. The CDR3 sequence is CASSYRTEETQYF. In DNA form, the CDR3 reads TGTGCCAGCAGTTACCGGACAGAAGAGACCCAGTACTTC.